This entry describes one TCR beta chain. This clonotype was detected only a few times. The specificity of this receptor is unknown. There are no base qualities to consult, and no much larger clone falls within one base. The record originates from a study of response to subunit inactivated influenza vaccine (dated by TCRdb to 2016 to 2019). Regarding the research as a whole: Deep quantitative T cell receptor repertoire profiling was used in the study to track responses to a trivalent subunit inactivated influenza vaccine. Broader findings and caveats from the paper: It was suggested by the authors that each seasonal influenza vaccination may recruit only a limited number of new T cells.

Trimmed from V: 1 base; trimmed from J: 4 bases; junction bases lacking a gene match: 4. The CDR3 runs 16 amino acids, cysteine and phenylalanine included. CDR3 DNA is the only sequence kept; it has 48 bases, read in frame from the first base. As encoded in the germline V gene, CDR1 is MNHNS while CDR2 is SASEGT. The library came from RT-PCR. Sequencing was performed on an Illumina HiSeq 2500. TCRdb's own reprocessing of the public reads used fastp at Q25 and MiXCR and kept productive beta chains. Identical CDR3 protein sequences are pooled into one entry, listed with their most common genes and DNA. For this sample the table gives 650,000 to 700,000 distinct CDR3 sequences, of which approximately 14% were detected only once. Clones ranked in the top ten supply around 10% of the sample.

The V and J genes are TRBV6-1 and TRBJ2-1; the junction holds 10 bases that match TRBD2. Sequencing used PBMCs from blood, obtained 11 to 12 days after vaccination. The receptor's source is a man aged 45-65 years who received an inactivated influenza vaccine. Donor details come from another sample of the same person, matched by shared clones. The CDR3 reads CASSEVLAGEYNEQFF. The nucleotide sequence reads as follows: TGTGCCAGCAGTGAAGTTCTAGCGGGGGAATACAATGAGCAGTTCTTC.